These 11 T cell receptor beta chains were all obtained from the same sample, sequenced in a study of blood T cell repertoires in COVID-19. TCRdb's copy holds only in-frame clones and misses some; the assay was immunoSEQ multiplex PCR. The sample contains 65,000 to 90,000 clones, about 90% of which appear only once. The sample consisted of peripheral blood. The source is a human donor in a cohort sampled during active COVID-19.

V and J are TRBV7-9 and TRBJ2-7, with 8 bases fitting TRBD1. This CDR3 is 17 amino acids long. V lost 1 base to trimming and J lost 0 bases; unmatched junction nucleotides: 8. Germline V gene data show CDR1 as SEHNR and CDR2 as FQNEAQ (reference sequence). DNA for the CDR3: TGTGCCAGCAGCTTAGAAGGACAGGGTAGCAGCTCCTACGAGCAGTACTTC. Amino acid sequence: CASSLEGQGSSSYEQYF.

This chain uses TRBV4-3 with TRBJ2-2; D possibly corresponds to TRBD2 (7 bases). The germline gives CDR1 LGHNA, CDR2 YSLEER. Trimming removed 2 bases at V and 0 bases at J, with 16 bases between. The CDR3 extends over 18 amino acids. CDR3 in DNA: TGCGCCAGCAGCCAAAAACCCCGGGGGGCCACGAACACCGGGGAGCTGTTTTTT. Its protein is CASSQKPRGATNTGELFF.

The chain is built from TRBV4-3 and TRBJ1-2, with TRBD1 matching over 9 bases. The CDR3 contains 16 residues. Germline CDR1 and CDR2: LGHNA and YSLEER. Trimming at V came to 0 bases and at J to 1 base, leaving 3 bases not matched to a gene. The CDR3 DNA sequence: TGCGCCAGCAGCCAAGATCCGACAGGGGGTAACTATGGCTACACCTTC. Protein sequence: CASSQDPTGGNYGYTF.

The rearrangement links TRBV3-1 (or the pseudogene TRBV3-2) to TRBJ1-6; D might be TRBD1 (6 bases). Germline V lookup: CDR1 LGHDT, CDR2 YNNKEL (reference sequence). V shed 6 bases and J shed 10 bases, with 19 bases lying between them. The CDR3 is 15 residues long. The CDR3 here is CASRRGGGSPSPLHF. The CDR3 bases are TGTGCCAGCAGAAGAGGGGGGGGCTCACCCTCACCCCTCCACTTT.

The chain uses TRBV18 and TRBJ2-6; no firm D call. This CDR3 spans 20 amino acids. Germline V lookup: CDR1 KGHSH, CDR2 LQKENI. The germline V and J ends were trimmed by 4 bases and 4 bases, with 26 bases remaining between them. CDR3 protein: CASSLGTEHMRSWGANVLTF. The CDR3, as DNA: TGTGCCAGCTCACTAGGCACAGAACATATGAGATCGTGGGGGGCCAACGTCCTGACTTTC.

As DNA, the CDR3 is TGCAGCGTTGCCCCGTACAGGGCGGGGGGCTATGGCTACACCTTC. It codes for CSVAPYRAGGYGYTF. The rearrangement uses TRBV29-1 and TRBJ1-2; TRBD1 might be the D (6 bases). Germline CDR1 SQVTM, CDR2 ANQGSEA. V was trimmed by 4 bases and J by 4 bases, leaving 19 bases between them. This CDR3 comprises 15 residues.

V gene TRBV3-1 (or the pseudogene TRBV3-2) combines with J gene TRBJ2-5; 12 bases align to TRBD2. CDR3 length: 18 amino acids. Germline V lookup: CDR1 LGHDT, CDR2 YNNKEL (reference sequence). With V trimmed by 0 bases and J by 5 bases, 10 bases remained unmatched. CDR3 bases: TGTGCCAGCAGCCAAGATGCCCTAGCGGGGGGGCCGGAGGAGACCCAGTACTTC. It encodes CASSQDALAGGPEETQYF.

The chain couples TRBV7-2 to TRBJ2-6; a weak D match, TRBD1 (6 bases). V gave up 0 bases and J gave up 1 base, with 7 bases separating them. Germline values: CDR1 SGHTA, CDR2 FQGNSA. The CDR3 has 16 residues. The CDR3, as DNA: TGTGCCAGCAGCTTAGCCACAGGGTCTGGGGCCAACGTCCTGACTTTC. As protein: CASSLATGSGANVLTF.

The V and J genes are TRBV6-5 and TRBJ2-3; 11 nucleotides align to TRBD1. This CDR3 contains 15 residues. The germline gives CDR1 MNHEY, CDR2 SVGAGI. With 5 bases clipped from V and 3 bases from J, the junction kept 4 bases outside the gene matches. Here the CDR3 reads CASSPGTGGTDTQYF. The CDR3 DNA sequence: TGTGCCAGCAGTCCCGGGACAGGGGGAACAGATACGCAGTATTTT.

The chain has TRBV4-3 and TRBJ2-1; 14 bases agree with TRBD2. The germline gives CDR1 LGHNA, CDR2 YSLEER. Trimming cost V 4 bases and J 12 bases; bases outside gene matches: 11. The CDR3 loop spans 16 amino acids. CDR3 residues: CASSPGTSGGGRGQFF. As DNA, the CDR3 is TGCGCCAGCAGCCCGGGGACTAGCGGGGGTGGTCGTGGGCAGTTCTTC.

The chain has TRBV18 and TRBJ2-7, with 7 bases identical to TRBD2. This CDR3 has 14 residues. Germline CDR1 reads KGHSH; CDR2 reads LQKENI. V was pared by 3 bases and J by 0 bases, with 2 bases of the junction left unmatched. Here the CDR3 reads CASSPTGGSYEQYF. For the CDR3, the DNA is TGTGCCAGCTCACCGACGGGGGGCTCCTACGAGCAGTACTTC.